The rows below give T cell receptor beta chains drawn from one sample of a study of cytomegalovirus exposure and HLA in healthy donors. TCRdb's table, derived via immunoSEQ multiplex PCR, lists solely in-frame clones and lacks some. This table has 200,000 to 300,000 clones, around 84% appearing once. Sequences were obtained from PBMCs. The receptors were sampled from a girl aged 2 to 9 in good health and CMV-seronegative. Each CDR3 is given with its conserved first and last residue. Each record gives: J gene, D gene, V gene, clone size, CDR3 protein, CDR3 DNA. D genes are given only for firm matches. Where a row states a size, it is once, few, many or the class of an expanded clone; other rows omit it.

J gene: TRBJ2-5; D gene: TRBD1; V gene: TRBV27; clone size: .; CDR3 protein: CASSLKLGQGWETQYF; CDR3 DNA: TGTGCCAGCAGTTTGAAGTTGGGACAGGGATGGGAGACCCAGTACTTC
J gene: TRBJ1-2; D gene: TRBD1; V gene: TRBV6-5; clone size: once; CDR3 protein: CASSYGTGGLGYGYTF; CDR3 DNA: TGTGCCAGCAGTTACGGGACAGGGGGATTGGGCTATGGCTACACCTTC
J gene: TRBJ1-2; D gene: .; V gene: TRBV30; clone size: .; CDR3 protein: CAWSGGRGRLGYTF; CDR3 DNA: TGTGCCTGGAGTGGGGGCAGGGGAAGACTTGGCTACACCTTC
J gene: TRBJ2-7; D gene: .; V gene: TRBV4-1; clone size: .; CDR3 protein: CASSQDPIGGGGEQYF; CDR3 DNA: TGCGCCAGCAGCCAAGATCCGATCGGGGGAGGGGGCGAGCAGTACTTC
J gene: TRBJ2-7; D gene: .; V gene: TRBV9; clone size: .; CDR3 protein: CASSPGYEQYF; CDR3 DNA: TGTGCCAGCTCCCCGGGCTACGAGCAGTACTTC
J gene: TRBJ2-7; D gene: TRBD1; V gene: TRBV5-1; clone size: .; CDR3 protein: CASSLDWQGDYEQYF; CDR3 DNA: TGCGCCAGCAGCTTGGACTGGCAGGGGGACTACGAGCAGTACTTC
J gene: TRBJ2-2; D gene: .; V gene: TRBV6-1; clone size: .; CDR3 protein: CASSLGVMGTGELFF; CDR3 DNA: TGTGCCAGCTCCTTAGGGGTGATGGGGACCGGGGAGCTGTTTTTT
J gene: TRBJ1-5; D gene: TRBD1; V gene: TRBV6-1; clone size: .; CDR3 protein: CASWTGTGINQPQHF; CDR3 DNA: TGTGCCAGCTGGACCGGGACAGGTATCAATCAGCCCCAGCATTTT
J gene: TRBJ2-7; D gene: TRBD2; V gene: TRBV10-3; clone size: .; CDR3 protein: CAISEGRERSNEQYF; CDR3 DNA: TGTGCCATCAGTGAAGGGAGGGAGAGAAGTAACGAGCAGTACTTC
J gene: TRBJ1-2; D gene: TRBD1; V gene: TRBV6-4; clone size: .; CDR3 protein: CARSQGARGYTF; CDR3 DNA: TGTGCCCGAAGCCAGGGGGCACGTGGCTACACCTTC
J gene: TRBJ1-5; D gene: .; V gene: TRBV5-6; clone size: few; CDR3 protein: CASSFGGLFSNQPQHF; CDR3 DNA: TGTGCCAGCAGCTTCGGGGGACTGTTTAGCAATCAGCCCCAGCATTTT
J gene: TRBJ2-2; D gene: .; V gene: TRBV2; clone size: .; CDR3 protein: CASSEGRGNTGELFF; CDR3 DNA: TGTGCCAGCAGTGAAGGTCGCGGGAACACCGGGGAGCTGTTTTTT
J gene: TRBJ2-2; D gene: TRBD2; V gene: TRBV7-2; clone size: .; CDR3 protein: CASSNSGMNTGELFF; CDR3 DNA: TGTGCCAGCAGCAATAGCGGGATGAACACCGGGGAGCTGTTTTTT
J gene: TRBJ2-7; D gene: TRBD1; V gene: TRBV18; clone size: .; CDR3 protein: CASSPGTGGNEQYF; CDR3 DNA: TGTGCCAGCTCACCGGGGACAGGGGGGAACGAGCAGTACTTC
J gene: TRBJ2-5; D gene: TRBD1; V gene: TRBV5-1; clone size: .; CDR3 protein: CASKQGGRTQETQYF; CDR3 DNA: TGCGCCAGCAAACAGGGGGGACGTACTCAAGAGACCCAGTACTTC
J gene: TRBJ1-6; D gene: .; V gene: TRBV5-1; clone size: .; CDR3 protein: CASSLKDSFSSPLHF; CDR3 DNA: TGCGCCAGCAGCCTCAAGGACAGCTTTAGTTCACCCCTCCACTTT
J gene: TRBJ2-1; D gene: TRBD1; V gene: TRBV5-1; clone size: .; CDR3 protein: CASSLGQGYNEQFF; CDR3 DNA: TGCGCCAGCAGCTTGGGACAGGGATACAATGAGCAGTTCTTC
J gene: TRBJ2-2; D gene: TRBD2; V gene: TRBV30; clone size: .; CDR3 protein: CAWSLLAGVKTGELFF; CDR3 DNA: TGTGCCTGGAGTTTACTAGCGGGAGTGAAGACCGGGGAGCTGTTTTTT
J gene: TRBJ1-1; D gene: .; V gene: TRBV7-9; clone size: .; CDR3 protein: CASSLAGQANTEAFF; CDR3 DNA: TGTGCCAGCAGCTTAGCGGGACAAGCGAACACTGAAGCTTTCTTT
J gene: TRBJ2-1; D gene: .; V gene: TRBV5-5; clone size: once; CDR3 protein: CASSPKGGRAYNEQFF; CDR3 DNA: TGTGCCAGCAGCCCCAAGGGGGGGAGGGCCTACAATGAGCAGTTCTTC
J gene: TRBJ1-5; D gene: .; V gene: TRBV7-8; clone size: .; CDR3 protein: CASSSTGSFYQPQHF; CDR3 DNA: TGTGCCAGCAGCTCCACCGGGTCCTTTTATCAGCCCCAGCATTTT
J gene: TRBJ1-1; D gene: .; V gene: TRBV7-9; clone size: .; CDR3 protein: CASSLALAGSTEAFF; CDR3 DNA: TGTGCCAGCAGCTTAGCTCTCGCTGGGAGCACTGAAGCTTTCTTT
J gene: TRBJ2-7; D gene: .; V gene: TRBV5-6; clone size: .; CDR3 protein: CASSPRLVTYEQYF; CDR3 DNA: TGTGCCAGCAGCCCCAGACTTGTCACATACGAGCAGTACTTC
J gene: TRBJ1-2; D gene: TRBD1; V gene: TRBV5-6; clone size: .; CDR3 protein: CASSFPPGGGYTF; CDR3 DNA: TGTGCCAGCAGCTTTCCCCCAGGGGGCGGCTACACCTTC
J gene: TRBJ2-2; D gene: TRBD1; V gene: TRBV6-1; clone size: .; CDR3 protein: CASRNDRGRPLFF; CDR3 DNA: TGTGCCAGCAGAAACGACAGGGGGCGGCCGCTGTTTTTT
J gene: TRBJ2-7; D gene: TRBD1; V gene: TRBV7-9; clone size: .; CDR3 protein: CASSRQGSGEEQYF; CDR3 DNA: TGTGCCAGCAGCCGACAGGGATCTGGGGAAGAGCAGTACTTC
J gene: TRBJ2-2; D gene: TRBD1; V gene: TRBV6-1; clone size: .; CDR3 protein: CASSAAGTGSTGELFF; CDR3 DNA: TGTGCCAGCAGTGCTGCCGGGACAGGGAGTACCGGGGAGCTGTTTTTT
J gene: TRBJ2-1; D gene: .; V gene: TRBV21-1; clone size: once; CDR3 protein: CASSRYEQFF; CDR3 DNA: TGTGCCAGTTCTAGGTATGAGCAGTTCTTC
J gene: TRBJ2-2; D gene: .; V gene: TRBV27; clone size: .; CDR3 protein: CASTPRAGTGELFF; CDR3 DNA: TGTGCCAGCACCCCGAGGGCCGGGACCGGGGAGCTGTTTTTT
J gene: TRBJ2-5; D gene: TRBD1; V gene: TRBV5-4; clone size: .; CDR3 protein: CASSNTGTDVETQYF; CDR3 DNA: TGTGCCAGCAGTAATACCGGGACAGACGTAGAGACCCAGTACTTC
J gene: TRBJ1-1; D gene: .; V gene: TRBV7-2; clone size: .; CDR3 protein: CASSLEGLSHMNTEAFF; CDR3 DNA: TGTGCCAGCAGCTTAGAGGGGCTCTCACACATGAACACTGAAGCTTTCTTT
J gene: TRBJ2-2; D gene: TRBD1; V gene: TRBV10-2; clone size: .; CDR3 protein: CASRKTGANTGELFF; CDR3 DNA: TGCGCCAGCAGGAAGACAGGGGCTAACACCGGGGAGCTGTTTTTT
J gene: TRBJ2-2; D gene: .; V gene: TRBV30; clone size: .; CDR3 protein: CAWSAGFTGELFF; CDR3 DNA: TGTGCCTGGAGCGCAGGGTTTACCGGGGAGCTGTTTTTT
J gene: TRBJ1-4; D gene: TRBD1; V gene: TRBV5-1; clone size: .; CDR3 protein: CASSLGGQGANEKLFF; CDR3 DNA: TGCGCCAGCAGCTTAGGTGGACAGGGGGCGAATGAAAAACTGTTTTTT
J gene: TRBJ1-3; D gene: TRBD1; V gene: TRBV2; clone size: .; CDR3 protein: CASSEGGQGARGNTIYF; CDR3 DNA: TGTGCCAGCAGTGAGGGGGGACAGGGGGCAAGAGGAAACACCATATATTTT
J gene: TRBJ2-3; D gene: .; V gene: TRBV2; clone size: .; CDR3 protein: CASNGVPTDTQYF; CDR3 DNA: TGTGCCAGCAACGGAGTACCCACAGATACGCAGTATTTT
J gene: TRBJ2-2; D gene: TRBD1; V gene: TRBV9; clone size: .; CDR3 protein: CASSLWDRGPGTGELFF; CDR3 DNA: TGTGCCAGCAGCCTTTGGGACAGGGGGCCCGGCACCGGGGAGCTGTTTTTT
J gene: TRBJ2-7; D gene: TRBD1; V gene: TRBV5-6; clone size: .; CDR3 protein: CASSFLRDRVGEQYF; CDR3 DNA: TGTGCCAGCAGCTTCCTCCGAGACAGGGTGGGCGAGCAGTACTTC
J gene: TRBJ1-1; D gene: .; V gene: TRBV27; clone size: .; CDR3 protein: CASSLGGGLGAFF; CDR3 DNA: TGTGCCAGCAGCCTAGGGGGGGGGTTAGGAGCTTTCTTT
J gene: TRBJ1-4; D gene: .; V gene: TRBV11-3; clone size: .; CDR3 protein: CASSLVVAKLFF; CDR3 DNA: TGTGCCAGCAGCTTAGTGGTAGCAAAACTGTTTTTT
J gene: TRBJ2-1; D gene: TRBD2; V gene: TRBV5-1; clone size: few; CDR3 protein: CASSLPSGRVSNEQFF; CDR3 DNA: TGCGCCAGCAGCTTACCTAGCGGGAGGGTATCCAATGAGCAGTTCTTC
J gene: TRBJ2-3; D gene: .; V gene: TRBV5-1; clone size: once; CDR3 protein: CASSLVYRGTQYF; CDR3 DNA: TGCGCCAGCAGCTTGGTGTATAGAGGTACGCAGTATTTT
J gene: TRBJ2-7; D gene: TRBD1; V gene: TRBV18; clone size: .; CDR3 protein: CASSPGQGSYEQYF; CDR3 DNA: TGTGCCAGCTCCCCCGGACAGGGCTCCTACGAGCAGTACTTC
J gene: TRBJ1-4; D gene: TRBD1; V gene: TRBV6-1; clone size: .; CDR3 protein: CASSEGQGSFNEKLFF; CDR3 DNA: TGTGCCAGCAGTGAAGGACAGGGTTCTTTCAATGAAAAACTGTTTTTT
J gene: TRBJ1-5; D gene: .; V gene: TRBV6-5; clone size: .; CDR3 protein: CASSSTGYNQPQHF; CDR3 DNA: TGTGCCAGCAGTTCAACAGGATATAATCAGCCCCAGCATTTT
J gene: TRBJ1-1; D gene: TRBD1; V gene: TRBV7-9; clone size: few; CDR3 protein: CASSYQGALGTEAFF; CDR3 DNA: TGTGCCAGCAGCTACCAGGGGGCGCTGGGGACTGAAGCTTTCTTT
J gene: TRBJ2-1; D gene: .; V gene: TRBV5-1; clone size: .; CDR3 protein: CASSLVKGGAYNEQFF; CDR3 DNA: TGCGCCAGCAGCTTGGTCAAGGGGGGGGCCTACAATGAGCAGTTCTTC